This T cell receptor (beta chain) stems from a study of identical twins. In the case of this clonotype: Antigen specificity is unknown.

The study, taken as a whole, reports: Sequences that were out-of-frame, alpha and twin-shared displayed an excess of low generation probability. The conclusions drew on cross-sectional statistical analysis instead of tracking the same donors.

One entry per CDR3 protein results from TCRdb running MiXCR on the 5' RACE reads. The sample has a few hundred thousand distinct CDR3 sequences; 5.5% to 7.5% are singletons. These same data were also listed under a study on T cells expressing NK-cell markers. That work contributes: Whether the expanded NKG2C+ T cell clones recognized HCMV remained unclear.

Sequenced input: CD8+ T cells sorted from blood. The source of this sequence is a woman between 18 and 29 years old in good health.

Here the CDR3 DNA reads TGTGCCAGCAGCCAAACCGGGACAGAGTCCTACAATGAGCAGTTCTTC. Translation: CASSQTGTESYNEQFF. The V call is TRBV12-3 or TRBV12-4, the J call TRBJ2-1; TRBD1 agrees at 7 bases. This CDR3 spans 16 amino acids. V lost 6 bases to trimming and J lost 1 base; unmatched junction nucleotides: 9.